This is a list of T cell receptor beta chains from one sample in a study of blood T cells in healthy people across ages. TCRdb reprocessed the 5' RACE reads via MiXCR and lists one record per CDR3 protein. This table holds just over 1 million distinct CDR3 sequences, around 45% found once. Sequenced material: blood. The receptors shown here come from a woman aged 55-69 years in good health. Each CDR3 is given without its conserved first and last residue.

v_call: TRBV20-1; cdr3_aa: SARWDRRYEQY
v_call: TRBV30; cdr3_aa: AWRSWARNTEAF
v_call: TRBV5-1; cdr3_aa: ASSDDSSTYEQY
v_call: TRBV11-2; cdr3_aa: ASSPLATPGYEQY
v_call: TRBV20-1; cdr3_aa: SARRTSGRRGYNEQF
v_call: TRBV10-3; cdr3_aa: AISEQGPPLAKNIQY
v_call: TRBV20-1; cdr3_aa: SARGAGGRNIQY
v_call: TRBV7-9; cdr3_aa: ASSGQGAGGYEQY
v_call: TRBV4-1; cdr3_aa: ASSLTGLSAETQY
v_call: TRBV12-5; cdr3_aa: ASGLPRAPLRDTEAF
v_call: TRBV6-6; cdr3_aa: ASSPLGLGYEQY
v_call: TRBV7-6; cdr3_aa: ASSLALTSATNQETQY
v_call: TRBV5-5; cdr3_aa: ASSRGKWETQY
v_call: TRBV27; cdr3_aa: ASSFVAGAGEQF
v_call: TRBV20-1; cdr3_aa: SASPTGSYGTGELF
v_call: TRBV12-3/TRBV12-4; cdr3_aa: ASSLTLYNEQF
v_call: TRBV9; cdr3_aa: ASSPPPGQGFPEQF
v_call: TRBV6-4; cdr3_aa: ASSGEWGYDTQY
v_call: TRBV10-3; cdr3_aa: AIRGHDEKNIQY
v_call: TRBV5-6; cdr3_aa: ASSLGSGRMKF
v_call: TRBV6-5; cdr3_aa: AGSTGLAHQETQY
v_call: TRBV7-3; cdr3_aa: ASSRDLREDTQY
v_call: TRBV7-9; cdr3_aa: ASSLALASGNEQF
v_call: TRBV6-2/TRBV6-3; cdr3_aa: ASSSPRDTASNEQF
v_call: TRBV20-1; cdr3_aa: SARFPRRETYEQY
v_call: TRBV12-3/TRBV12-4; cdr3_aa: ASSIGRASTDTQY
v_call: TRBV4-2; cdr3_aa: ASSQPGQGYNEQY
v_call: TRBV6-5; cdr3_aa: ASSPQVSGANVLT
v_call: TRBV20-1; cdr3_aa: SARLAGEAQY
v_call: TRBV18; cdr3_aa: ASAPKRQETQY
v_call: TRBV15; cdr3_aa: ATSVRGTYEQY
v_call: TRBV11-1; cdr3_aa: ASSSKLAGGRGQY
v_call: TRBV27; cdr3_aa: ASSESGPGLAGSMGAQY
v_call: TRBV29-1; cdr3_aa: SVTGGSVNKQF
v_call: TRBV3-1; cdr3_aa: ASSKGTRGLEETQY
v_call: TRBV4-2; cdr3_aa: ASSQDFGEKLF
v_call: TRBV19; cdr3_aa: ASSIAGGPSTEAF
v_call: TRBV19; cdr3_aa: ASSILAGTDTQY
v_call: TRBV24-1; cdr3_aa: ATSGSDQPQH
v_call: TRBV12-5; cdr3_aa: ASGLMNQPQH
v_call: TRBV4-1; cdr3_aa: ASSQDKGQGFVLYNEQF
v_call: TRBV9; cdr3_aa: VSSGGQGAYNEQY
v_call: TRBV3-1; cdr3_aa: ASSMGLAGGYEQF
v_call: TRBV10-1; cdr3_aa: ASSPSGVLYNEQF
v_call: TRBV6-6; cdr3_aa: ASSYPGLAGVGGTQY
v_call: TRBV3-1; cdr3_aa: ASSQGGTGHSPLH
v_call: TRBV12-3/TRBV12-4; cdr3_aa: ASTPAPSGRGNEQF
v_call: TRBV30; cdr3_aa: AWTPGQGVREKLF
v_call: TRBV29-1; cdr3_aa: SVLRGESSYNEQF